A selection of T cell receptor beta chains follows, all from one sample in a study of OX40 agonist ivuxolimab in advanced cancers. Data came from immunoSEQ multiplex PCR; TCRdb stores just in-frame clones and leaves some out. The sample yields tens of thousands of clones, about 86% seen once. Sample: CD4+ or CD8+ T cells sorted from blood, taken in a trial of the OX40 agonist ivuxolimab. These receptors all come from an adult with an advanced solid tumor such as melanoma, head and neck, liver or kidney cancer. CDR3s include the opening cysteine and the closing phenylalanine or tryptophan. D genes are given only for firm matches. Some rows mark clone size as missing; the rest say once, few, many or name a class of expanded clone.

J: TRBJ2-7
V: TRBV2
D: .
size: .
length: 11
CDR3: CASSDNYEQYF
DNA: TGTGCCAGCAGTGATAACTACGAGCAGTACTTC

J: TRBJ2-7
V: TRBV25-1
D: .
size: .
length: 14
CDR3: CASSEGNSSYEQYF
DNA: TGTGCCAGCAGTGAAGGGAACTCGTCCTACGAGCAGTACTTC

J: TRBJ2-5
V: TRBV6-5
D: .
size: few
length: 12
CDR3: CASSLGRETQYF
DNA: TGTGCCAGCAGTTTAGGGCGAGAGACCCAGTACTTC

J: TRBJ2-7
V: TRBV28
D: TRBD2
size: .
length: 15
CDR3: CASSFQREVSYEQYF
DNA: TGTGCCAGCAGTTTCCAGCGGGAGGTTTCATACGAGCAGTACTTC

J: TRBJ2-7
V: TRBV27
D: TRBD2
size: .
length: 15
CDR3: CASSLLAGGQYEQYF
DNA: TGTGCCAGCAGTTTACTGGCGGGAGGCCAGTACGAGCAGTACTTC

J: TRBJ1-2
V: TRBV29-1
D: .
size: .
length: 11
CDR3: CSVEDRDGYTF
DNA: TGCAGCGTTGAAGATCGAGATGGCTACACCTTC

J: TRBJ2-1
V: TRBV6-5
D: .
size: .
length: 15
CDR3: CASSQTQISYNEQFF
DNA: TGTGCCAGCAGTCAGACGCAAATCTCCTACAATGAGCAGTTCTTC

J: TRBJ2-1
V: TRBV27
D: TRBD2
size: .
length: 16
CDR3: CASSLGVGLEGVEQFF
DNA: TGTGCCAGCAGTTTGGGAGTGGGACTAGAAGGAGTTGAGCAGTTCTTC

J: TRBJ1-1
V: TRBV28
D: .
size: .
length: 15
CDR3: CASSLGDLSGTEAFF
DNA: TGTGCCAGCAGTTTGGGGGACCTCTCAGGAACTGAAGCTTTCTTT

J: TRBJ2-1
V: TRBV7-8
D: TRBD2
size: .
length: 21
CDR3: CASSVDRTSGRERDSYNEQFF
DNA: TGTGCCAGCAGCGTAGACAGGACTAGCGGGAGGGAAAGAGACTCCTACAATGAGCAGTTCTTC

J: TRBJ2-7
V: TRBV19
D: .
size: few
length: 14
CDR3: CASSLSGGYYEQYF
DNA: TGTGCCAGTAGTCTTAGCGGAGGCTACTACGAGCAGTACTTC

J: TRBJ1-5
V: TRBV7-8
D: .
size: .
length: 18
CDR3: CASSQDGLGALSNQPQHF
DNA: TGTGCCAGCAGCCAGGATGGGTTAGGGGCCCTTAGCAATCAGCCCCAGCATTTT

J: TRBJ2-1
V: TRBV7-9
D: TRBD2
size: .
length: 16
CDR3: CASSPGTSGRANEQFF
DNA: TGTGCCAGCAGCCCGGGGACCAGCGGGAGGGCGAATGAGCAGTTCTTC

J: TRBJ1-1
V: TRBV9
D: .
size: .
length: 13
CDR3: CASSPGGNTEAFF
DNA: TGTGCCAGCAGCCCTGGAGGGAACACTGAAGCTTTCTTT

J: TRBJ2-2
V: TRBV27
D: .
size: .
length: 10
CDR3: CASKGGELFF
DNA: TGTGCCAGCAAGGGCGGGGAGCTGTTTTTT

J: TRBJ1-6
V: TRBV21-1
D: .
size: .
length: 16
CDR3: CASSSPDQGWNSPLHF
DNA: TGTGCCAGCAGCTCCCCCGACCAGGGCTGGAATTCACCCCTCCACTTT

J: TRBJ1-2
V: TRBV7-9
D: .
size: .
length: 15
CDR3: CASSLEAGERYGYTF
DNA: TGTGCCAGCAGCTTAGAAGCCGGCGAACGCTATGGCTACACCTTC

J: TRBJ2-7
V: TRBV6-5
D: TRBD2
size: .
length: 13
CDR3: CASKRGLLLEQYF
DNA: TGTGCCAGCAAGCGGGGCTTACTTCTCGAGCAGTACTTC

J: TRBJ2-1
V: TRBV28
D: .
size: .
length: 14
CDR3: CASSLPRSGEEQFF
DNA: TGTGCCAGCAGTTTACCCCGTTCGGGGGAAGAGCAGTTCTTC

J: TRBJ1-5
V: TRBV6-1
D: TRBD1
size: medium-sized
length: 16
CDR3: CASSEGEGQGGQPQHF
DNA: TGTGCCAGCAGTGAAGGGGAGGGACAGGGAGGTCAGCCCCAGCATTTT

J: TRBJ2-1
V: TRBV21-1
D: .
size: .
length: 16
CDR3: CASSVRLAGGPIEQFF
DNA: TGTGCCAGCAGCGTTCGACTAGCGGGAGGGCCAATTGAGCAGTTCTTC

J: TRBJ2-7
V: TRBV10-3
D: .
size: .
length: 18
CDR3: CAISERGLILFSTYEQYF
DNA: TGTGCCATCAGTGAAAGGGGGTTAATACTTTTTTCTACCTACGAGCAGTACTTC

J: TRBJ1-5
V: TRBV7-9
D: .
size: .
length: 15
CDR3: CASSPPGPPQQPQHF
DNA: TGTGCCAGCAGCCCCCCGGGACCCCCGCAACAGCCCCAGCATTTT

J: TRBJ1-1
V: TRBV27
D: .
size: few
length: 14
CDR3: CASSLGRTNTEAFF
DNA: TGTGCCAGCAGTTTGGGCCGGACGAACACTGAAGCTTTCTTT

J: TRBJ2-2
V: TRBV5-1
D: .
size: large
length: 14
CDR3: CASSSPMGTGELFF
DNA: TGCGCCAGCAGCTCCCCAATGGGGACCGGGGAGCTGTTTTTT

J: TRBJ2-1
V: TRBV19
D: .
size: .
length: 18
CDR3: CATRDSLSASGPYNEQFF
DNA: TGTGCCACTAGGGACAGCCTCTCGGCTAGCGGGCCCTACAATGAGCAGTTCTTC

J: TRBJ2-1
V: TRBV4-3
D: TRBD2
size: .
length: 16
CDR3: CASSQDAGRGEGEQFF
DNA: TGCGCCAGCAGCCAAGATGCCGGTCGGGGGGAAGGTGAGCAGTTCTTC

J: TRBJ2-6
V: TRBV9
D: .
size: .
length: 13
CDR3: CASSVGGANVLTF
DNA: TGTGCCAGCAGCGTAGGTGGGGCCAACGTCCTGACTTTC

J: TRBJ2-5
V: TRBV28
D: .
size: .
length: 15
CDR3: CASSRDSTYQETQYF
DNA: TGTGCCAGCAGCCGGGACTCCACTTATCAAGAGACCCAGTACTTC

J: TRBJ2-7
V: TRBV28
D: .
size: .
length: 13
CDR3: CASSPGDPDGQYF
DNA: TGTGCCAGCAGTCCCGGGGATCCAGATGGGCAGTACTTC

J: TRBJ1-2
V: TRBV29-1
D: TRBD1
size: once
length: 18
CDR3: CSVVSGGTGATINYGYTF
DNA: TGCAGCGTGGTATCCGGAGGGACAGGAGCAACCATCAACTATGGCTACACCTTC

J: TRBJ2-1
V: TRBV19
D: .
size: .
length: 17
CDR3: CASSIGSGIPSYNEQFF
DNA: TGTGCCAGTAGTATCGGGTCGGGAATCCCCTCCTACAATGAGCAGTTCTTC

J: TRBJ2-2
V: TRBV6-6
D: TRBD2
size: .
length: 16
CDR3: CASSSLAGGDTGELFF
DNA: TGTGCCAGCAGTTCCCTAGCGGGAGGGGACACCGGGGAGCTGTTTTTT

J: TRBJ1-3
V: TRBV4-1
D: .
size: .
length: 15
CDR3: CASSRIGGSGNTIYF
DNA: TGCGCCAGCAGCAGAATTGGAGGGTCTGGAAACACCATATATTTT

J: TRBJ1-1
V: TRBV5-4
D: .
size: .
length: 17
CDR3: CASSLVGTTNRDTEAFF
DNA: TGTGCCAGCAGCTTGGTTGGGACTACTAATCGCGACACTGAAGCTTTCTTT

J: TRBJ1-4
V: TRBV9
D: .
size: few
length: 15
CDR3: CASSVGSGPPVELFF
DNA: TGTGCCAGCAGCGTAGGAAGTGGGCCGCCAGTAGAACTGTTTTTT

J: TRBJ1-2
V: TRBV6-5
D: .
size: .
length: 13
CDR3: CASSYSGAVGYTF
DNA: TGTGCCAGCAGTTACTCTGGAGCAGTTGGCTACACCTTC

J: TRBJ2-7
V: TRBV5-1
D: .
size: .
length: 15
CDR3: CASSLVVATSYEQYF
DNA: TGCGCCAGCAGCTTGGTAGTAGCGACCTCCTACGAGCAGTACTTC

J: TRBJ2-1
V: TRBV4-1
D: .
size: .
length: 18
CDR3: CASSQVADFRAGYNEQFF
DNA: TGCGCCAGCAGCCAAGTTGCGGACTTTCGGGCGGGTTACAATGAGCAGTTCTTC

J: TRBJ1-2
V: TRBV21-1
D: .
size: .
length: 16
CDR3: CASSKDQGCPNYGYTF
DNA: TGTGCCAGCAGCAAAGATCAGGGTTGCCCGAACTATGGCTACACCTTC

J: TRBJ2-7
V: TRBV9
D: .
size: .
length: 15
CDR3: CASSVGTPPSYEQYF
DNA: TGTGCCAGCAGCGTAGGGACACCCCCTTCCTACGAGCAGTACTTC

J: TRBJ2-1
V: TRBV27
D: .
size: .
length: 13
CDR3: CASSLPRGNEQFF
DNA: TGTGCCAGCAGCCTCCCAAGGGGCAATGAGCAGTTCTTC

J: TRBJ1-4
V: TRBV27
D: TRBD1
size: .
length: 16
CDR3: CASSLMSGQGSEKLFF
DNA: TGTGCCAGCAGTTTGATGTCGGGACAGGGAAGTGAAAAACTGTTTTTT

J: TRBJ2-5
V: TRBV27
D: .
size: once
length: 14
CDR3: CASSLVRRAETQYF
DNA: TGTGCCAGCAGTTTAGTTCGCAGGGCGGAGACCCAGTACTTC

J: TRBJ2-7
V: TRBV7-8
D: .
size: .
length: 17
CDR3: CASSLVGGEALSYEQYF
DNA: TGTGCCAGCAGCTTAGTAGGGGGAGAGGCCCTGTCCTACGAGCAGTACTTC